A single sample is the source of the 2 T cell receptor beta chains below, sequenced in a study of long-term antiretroviral therapy in people with HIV. At survey level, the immunoSEQ assay was run in its v3.0 version. Sequenced by immunoSEQ multiplex PCR; TCRdb stores in-frame clones only, minus some. In the table there are about 24,000 clones, roughly 86% of which are singletons. The specimen was unsorted PBMCs, collected 1.8 years before starting antiretroviral therapy. Receptors originate from a man aged 45-60 years with HIV.

This chain uses TRBV2 with TRBJ2-5; 9 nucleotides align to TRBD2. The junction had 15 bases not matched to a gene; V was cut back by 3 bases and J by 4 bases. Germline V CDR1 and CDR2: SNHLY, FYNNEI. CDR3 length equals 18 residues. CDR3 amino acids: CASSDSLLAGGPGETQYF. CDR3 nucleotides: TGTGCCAGCAGTGATAGCTTACTGGCGGGAGGGCCTGGAGAGACCCAGTACTTC. The full variable domain, its missing parts supplied by reference TRBV2 and TRBJ2-5, is EPEVTQTPSHQVTQMGQEVILRCVPISNHLYFYWYRQILGQKVEFLVSFYNNEISEKSEIFDDQFSVERPDGSNFTLKIRSTKLEDSAMYFCASSDSLLAGGPGETQYFGPGTRLLVL.

This rearrangement joins TRBV18 to TRBJ2-4; D is undetermined. Trimming took 3 bases from V and 7 from J, leaving 10 bases between them. CDR1 is KGHSH, CDR2 LQKENI, per germline. The CDR3 is made up of 13 amino acids. As DNA, the CDR3 is TGTGCCAGCTCACCCCGGGTTCCGAACATTCAGTACTTC. Its translation: CASSPRVPNIQYF.